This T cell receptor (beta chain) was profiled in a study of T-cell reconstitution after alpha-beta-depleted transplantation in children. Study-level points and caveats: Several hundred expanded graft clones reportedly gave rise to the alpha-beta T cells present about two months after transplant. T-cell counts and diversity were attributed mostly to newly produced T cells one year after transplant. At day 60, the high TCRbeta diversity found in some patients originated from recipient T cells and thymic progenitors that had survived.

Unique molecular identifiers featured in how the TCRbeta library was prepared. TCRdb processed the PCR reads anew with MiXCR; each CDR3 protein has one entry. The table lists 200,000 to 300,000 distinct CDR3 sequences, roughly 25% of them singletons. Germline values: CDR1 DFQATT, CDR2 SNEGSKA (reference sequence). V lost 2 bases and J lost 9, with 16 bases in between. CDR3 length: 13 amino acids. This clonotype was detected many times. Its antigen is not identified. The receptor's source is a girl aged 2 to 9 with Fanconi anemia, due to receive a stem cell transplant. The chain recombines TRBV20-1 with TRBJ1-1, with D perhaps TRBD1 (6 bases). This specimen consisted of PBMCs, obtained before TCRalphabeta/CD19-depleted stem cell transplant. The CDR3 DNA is TGCAGTGCTAGACGCCGGACAGTATCTAAAGCTTTCTTT. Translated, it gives CSARRRTVSKAFF.